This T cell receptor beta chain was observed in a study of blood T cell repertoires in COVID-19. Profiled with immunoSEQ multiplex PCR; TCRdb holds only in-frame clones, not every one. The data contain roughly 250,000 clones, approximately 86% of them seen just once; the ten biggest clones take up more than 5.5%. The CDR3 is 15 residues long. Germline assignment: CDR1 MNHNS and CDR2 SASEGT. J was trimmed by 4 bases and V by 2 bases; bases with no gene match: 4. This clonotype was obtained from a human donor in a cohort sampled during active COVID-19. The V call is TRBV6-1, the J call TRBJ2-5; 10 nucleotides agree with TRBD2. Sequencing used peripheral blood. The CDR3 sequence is CASSELAGVGETQYF. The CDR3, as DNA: TGTGCCAGCAGTGAACTAGCGGGAGTAGGAGAGACCCAGTACTTC.